The T cell receptor (beta chain) described here comes from a study of PD-1 blockade in classical Hodgkin lymphoma (dated by TCRdb to between 2020 and 2021). Some background on the complete study: Nivolumab dosing was 3 mg/kg intravenously every 2 weeks, continuing until either disease progression or unacceptable toxicity. The study used TCR beta sequencing and CyTOF to define a peripheral blood immune signature of response to PD-1 blockade in classical Hodgkin lymphoma. Results and caveats for the whole study, not just this receptor: Among trial patients, those achieving complete response had baseline diversity similar to that of newly diagnosed patients, while diversity was significantly lower in partial responders and progressors. The study was limited to a single clinical trial cohort, and causes of repertoire differences, possibly disease activity or prior therapy, remained undefined. Lower diversity was observed in patients in whom nivolumab was started less than 1 year after ASCT, and these patients were excluded from later analyses so that confounding by immune reconstitution would be avoided. By C4D1, a significant rise was seen in CD4+ TCR diversity but not in CD8+ TCR diversity (p=0.0027 vs p=0.16), and the rise was most apparent among complete responders (p=0.02). Baseline TCR diversity was reported to be lower in newly diagnosed patients than in healthy donors and to be lower still in relapsed/refractory patients.

The sample's time point label is to be understood as: cycle 4 day 1 (C4D1), after six to seven weeks of nivolumab. Every trial patient had relapsed following autologous stem cell transplantation, and prior brentuximab vedotin exposure was what differed among cohorts A, B and C. Magnetic negative selection with a Miltenyi CD4+ T cell isolation kit was used to purify CD4+ T cells from thawed PBMCs. The trial cohort included 55 to 65 patients with relapsed/refractory classical Hodgkin lymphoma, and each patient had a best overall response of complete response, partial response or progressive disease. In the multi-cohort phase II CheckMate 205 trial, trial patients received single-agent nivolumab. An independent review committee assessed best overall response using the 2007 International Working Group response criteria. PBMCs from the trial were collected at three points: immediately before nivolumab initiation (C1D1), and during therapy at cycle 2 day 1 and cycle 4 day 1. After peripheral blood was drawn into 8 mL Vacutainer Cell Preparation Tubes, PBMCs were isolated by centrifugation and then cryopreserved. Purified CD4+ and CD8+ fractions were prepared only for cases with an additional available PBMC sample. Magnetically labelled cells were depleted on LS columns in a quadroMACS separator, and the flow-through was collected as the purified fraction.

The CDR3 starts with the cysteine, ends with the phenylalanine, and has 17 residues. Of the read, only the CDR3 DNA is kept; its 51 bases are in frame from base 1. V and J are truncated by 5 bases and 1 base respectively, leaving an intervening sequence of 17 bases. Based on the germline V gene, the CDR1 and CDR2 sequences are SGHVS and FQNEAQ. On this clone: It lacks a known antigen. No qualities accompany the bases; no much larger clone lies one base away.

The Qiagen DNeasy kit was used to extract genomic DNA both from unsorted PBMCs and from the negatively selected CD4+ and CD8+ fractions. Amplification of TCR beta CDR3 regions was done by immunoSEQ multiplex PCR with primers that anneal to V and J segments. Amplification bias was minimized using a synthetic immune receptor repertoire, and residual bias was removed computationally after sequencing. The authors' pipeline ran thus. Repertoire diversity was quantified as the Shannon entropy index using custom Python scripts. The unsorted, CD4+ and CD8+ repertoires were each analyzed separately, with the exception of combined analyses, where CD4+ and CD8+ sequences were merged in silico. A clone was considered expanded if an increase in frequency of at least 2-fold after treatment relative to C1D1 was found, and a pseudocount of 0.5 was applied to clones undetected at baseline. Singleton clones were defined as clones with 0 or 1 copy at C1D1, and non-singleton clones were defined as clones with 2 or more copies. Clones expanded in unsorted samples were assigned a CD4+, CD8+ or unknown annotation through matching of protein sequences in sorted samples from the same patient. Wilcoxon tests on paired samples were used to test changes in diversity from C1D1 to C4D1. The immuneACCESS repertoire file appears here via TCRdb, limited to in-frame rearrangements. These files lack a portion of the clones; in checked studies, under half of the deficit traces to unresolved V genes, and the cause of the others is not known. Clone size and V and J calls were adopted from that table, with D and trimming inferred from the DNA. In this sample the table shows 25,000 to 35,000 clones, around four fifths of which occur a single time. The ten most abundant clones make up roughly 0.75% of the sample.

This receptor chain uses TRBV7-8 and TRBJ2-2; a tentative D call is TRBD1 (6 bases match). The receptor comes from a human donor with classical Hodgkin lymphoma. The starting material was CD4+ T cells from blood, obtained before the fourth cycle of nivolumab. At the DNA level, the sequence is TGTGCCAGCAGCCCAAGCCGCTGGGGGCGGAACACCGGGGAGCTGTTTTTT. Its protein is CASSPSRWGRNTGELFF.